The clone carrying this TCR beta chain has a handful of counts. The sample is drawn from a study of blood T cell repertoires in COVID-19. This study enrolled people aged 18 to 89 from around 26 US geographic areas. Participants were placed into cohorts based on the clinical history they reported. Losses at the gene ends were 3 bases for V and 5 bases for J; bases not matched to a gene: 3. Germline V CDR1 and CDR2: SGHVS, FQNEAQ. CDR3 length equals 15 residues. In the original workflow: Amplification with reference gene primers provided the estimates of nucleated cell counts. Profiled with immunoSEQ multiplex PCR; TCRdb holds only in-frame clones, not every one. V, J and clone size are taken as reported in that table, and D and trimming were inferred from the DNA itself. The sample yields a few hundred thousand clones, roughly 81% seen once.

The chain recombines TRBV7-8 with TRBJ2-3; TRBD1 matches 12 bases. Source material: PBMCs or T cells enriched from blood (not recorded which). The origin of this receptor is a woman between 50 and 59 years old who had been exposed to COVID-19. The DNA of the CDR3 is TGTGCCAGCAGCTTGGGACAGGGGGCTGAAGATACGCAGTATTTT. Residues: CASSLGQGAEDTQYF.